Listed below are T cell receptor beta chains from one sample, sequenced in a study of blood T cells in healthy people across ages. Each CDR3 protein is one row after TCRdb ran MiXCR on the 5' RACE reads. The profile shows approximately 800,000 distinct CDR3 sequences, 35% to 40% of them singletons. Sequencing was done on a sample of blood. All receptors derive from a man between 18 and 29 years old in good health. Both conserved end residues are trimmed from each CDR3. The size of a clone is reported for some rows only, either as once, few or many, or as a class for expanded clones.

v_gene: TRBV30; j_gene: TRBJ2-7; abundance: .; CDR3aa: AWGQGTYEQY
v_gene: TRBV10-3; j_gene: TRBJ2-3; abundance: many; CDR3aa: ATRVGTSTDTQY
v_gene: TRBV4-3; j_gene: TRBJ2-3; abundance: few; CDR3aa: ASSQDFRETEKDTQY
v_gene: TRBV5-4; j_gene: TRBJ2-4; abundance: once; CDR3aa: ASSFIQGAIKNIQY
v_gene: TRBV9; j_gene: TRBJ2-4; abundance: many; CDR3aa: ASSVGGRTAENIQY
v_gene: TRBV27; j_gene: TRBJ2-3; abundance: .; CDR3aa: ASSFREWDTQY
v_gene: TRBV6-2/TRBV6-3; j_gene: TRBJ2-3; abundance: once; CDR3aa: TSLAPASTDTQY
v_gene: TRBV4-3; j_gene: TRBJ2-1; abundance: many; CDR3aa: ASSQASGGSYNEQF
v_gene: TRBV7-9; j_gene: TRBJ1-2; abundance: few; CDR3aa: ASSLPWDRAIDGYT
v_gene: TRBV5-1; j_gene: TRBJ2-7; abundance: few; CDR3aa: ASSSDRLTYEQY
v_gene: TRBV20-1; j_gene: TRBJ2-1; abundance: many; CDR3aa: SARGASGASSYNEQF
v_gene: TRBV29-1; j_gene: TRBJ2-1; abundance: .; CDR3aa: SVEGGDRNYNEQF
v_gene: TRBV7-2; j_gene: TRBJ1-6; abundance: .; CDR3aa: ASSLAHNSPLH
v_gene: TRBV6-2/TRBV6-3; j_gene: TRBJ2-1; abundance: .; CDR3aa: ASTPRGASSYNEQF
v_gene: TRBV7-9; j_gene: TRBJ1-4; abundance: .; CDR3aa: ASSADIQEKLF
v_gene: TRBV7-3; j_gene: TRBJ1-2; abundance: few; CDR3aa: ASSAQTTAPYGYT
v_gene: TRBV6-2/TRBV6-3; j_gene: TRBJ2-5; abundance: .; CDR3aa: AAGVRETQY
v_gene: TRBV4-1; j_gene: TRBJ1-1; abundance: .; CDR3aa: ASSSGQGGVNTEAF
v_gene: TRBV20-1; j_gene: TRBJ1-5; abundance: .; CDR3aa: SASVTSAGDQPQH
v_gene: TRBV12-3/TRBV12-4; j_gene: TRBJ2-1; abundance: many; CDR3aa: ASSSGVKQF
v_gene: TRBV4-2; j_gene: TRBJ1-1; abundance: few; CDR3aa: ASSQEPTSEAF
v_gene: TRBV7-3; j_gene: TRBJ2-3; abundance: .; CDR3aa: ASSLTGIGQGYTDTQY
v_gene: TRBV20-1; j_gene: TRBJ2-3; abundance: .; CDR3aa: SAPFPSGVDTQY
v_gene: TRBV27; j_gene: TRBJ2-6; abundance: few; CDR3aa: ASSLILGGIGANVLT
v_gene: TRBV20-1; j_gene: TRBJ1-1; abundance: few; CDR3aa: SAGRGSGNTEAF
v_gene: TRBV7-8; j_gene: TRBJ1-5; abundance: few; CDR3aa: ASSQGRVGGNQPQH
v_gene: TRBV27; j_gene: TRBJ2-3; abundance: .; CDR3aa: ASSWVGRVYADTQY
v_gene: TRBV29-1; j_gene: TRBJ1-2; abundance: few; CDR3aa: SVEMTGGDGYT
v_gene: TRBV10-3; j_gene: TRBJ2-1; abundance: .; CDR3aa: AISEEGDSYNEQF
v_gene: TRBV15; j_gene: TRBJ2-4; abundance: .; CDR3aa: ATSRATWGNKNIQY
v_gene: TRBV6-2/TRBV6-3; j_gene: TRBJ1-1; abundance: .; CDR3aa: ASSFGTGNTEAF
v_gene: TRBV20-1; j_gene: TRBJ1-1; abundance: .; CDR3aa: SAGQGTEAF
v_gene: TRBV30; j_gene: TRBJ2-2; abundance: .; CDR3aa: AWTGETGELF
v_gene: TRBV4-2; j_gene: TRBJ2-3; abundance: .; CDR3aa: ASSPGGGTGSTDTQY
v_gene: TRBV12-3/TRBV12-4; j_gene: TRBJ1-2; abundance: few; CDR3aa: ASSPGTYRGGYT
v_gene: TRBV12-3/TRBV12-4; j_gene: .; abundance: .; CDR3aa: ASSIGVGAEQY
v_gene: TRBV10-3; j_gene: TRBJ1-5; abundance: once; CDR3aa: AISSTGTEGGNQPQH
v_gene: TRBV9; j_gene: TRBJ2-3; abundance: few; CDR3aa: ASSVTSGVLLTDTQY
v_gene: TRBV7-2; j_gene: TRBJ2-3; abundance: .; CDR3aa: ASSSWGAPTDTQY
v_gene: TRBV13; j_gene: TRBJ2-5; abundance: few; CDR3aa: ASSLAGSSPETQY
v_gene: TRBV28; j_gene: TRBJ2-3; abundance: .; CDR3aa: ACRKSPDTQY
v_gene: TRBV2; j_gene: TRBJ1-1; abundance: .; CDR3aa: ASSALGPGVAEAF
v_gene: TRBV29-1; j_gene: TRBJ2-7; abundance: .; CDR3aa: SVEGDTIPHEQY
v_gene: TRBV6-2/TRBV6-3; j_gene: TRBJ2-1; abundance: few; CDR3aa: ASSIPDSRRDEQF
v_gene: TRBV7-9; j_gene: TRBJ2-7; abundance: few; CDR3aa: ASSADVSYEQY